This TCR beta chain was captured in a study of tissue T cells after allogeneic stem cell transplantation. General study findings and limits: TCR repertoires tracked anatomic similarity, regardless of disease or transplant status. Few T cell clones were shared across patients, but motif clusters showed tissue-specific shared signatures. Limitations included a small, clinically heterogeneous cohort and limited sampling depth. Blood and spleen captured only part of the tissue TCR repertoire.

A note on this clone: Its antigen remains unknown. Gene names and germline refer to mouse. The CDR3 goes on 1 residue after the read ends, and that part is filled in from the germline J gene.

Germline CDR1 is SGHSN and CDR2 is HYEKVE. V shed 0 bases, J shed 6 bases, and the junction held 6 bases outside the gene matches. This CDR3 contains 15 residues. Time point meaning: mouse harvest day 14 after allogeneic transplant. The graft held 10^6 splenic CD5+ T cells and 10^7 T-cell-depleted bone marrow cells. The protocol was immunoSEQ multiplex PCR, while the TCRdb copy is restricted to in-frame clones and leaves out a portion. The profile covers 2,800 or so clones, with 45% to 55% appearing a single time and 25% to 30% taken by the ten largest. This sequence originates from a female BALB/c mouse given C57BL/6 T cells with graft-versus-host disease after an allogeneic hematopoietic cell transplant. The V gene is TRBV12-1, the J gene TRBJ2-5, with 9 bases matching TRBD1. Sequencing used lymph node tissue. The CDR3 DNA, read in part, is TGTGCCAGCTCTCTCGAGGGGACAGGGAGTGACACCCAGTAC. Residues: CASSLEGTGSDTQY. Given in full, the CDR3 is CASSLEGTGSDTQYF.